This note documents a single TCR beta chain sequence. The entry originates in a study of OX40 agonist ivuxolimab in advanced cancers. Overall study context: Having had anti-PD-1, anti-PD-L1 or anti-CTLA-4 therapy before was allowed, and approximately 40% had some.

Here immunoSEQ multiplex PCR was the method, and the copy in TCRdb shows in-frame clones only, minus some. The data contain some 62,000 clones, roughly 90% of them seen just once; the ten biggest clones take up roughly 0.6%. Trimming cost V 1 base and J 1 base, with 9 bases left between them. The CDR3 is made up of 15 amino acids. Germline V gene sequence: CDR1 SGHRS, CDR2 YFSETQ. The sequence was collected from an adult with an advanced solid tumor such as melanoma, head and neck, liver or kidney cancer. This sequence joins TRBV5-1 and TRBJ2-1; D is perhaps TRBD2 (5 bases). Material: CD4+ or CD8+ T cells sorted from blood, obtained in a trial of the OX40 agonist ivuxolimab. The CDR3 spells CASSLTTGSYNEQFF. The CDR3 DNA reads as TGCGCCAGCAGCTTGACGACGGGATCCTACAATGAGCAGTTCTTC. The complete variable domain, with remaining parts taken from reference TRBV5-1 and TRBJ2-1, reads KAGVTQTPRYLIKTRGQQVTLSCSPISGHRSVSWYQQTPGQGLQFLFEYFSETQRNKGNFPGRFSGRQFSNSRSEMNVSTLELGDSALYLCASSLTTGSYNEQFFGPGTRLTVL.